This T cell receptor beta chain was sequenced for a study of blood T cells in healthy people across ages. Findings and limits, study-wide: Naive CD4+ cell counts and diversity both ran higher in long-lived than in aged donors.

Each donor was a healthy Caucasian individual from Russia, aged roughly 6 to 90. Every donor provided roughly 10 milliliters of peripheral blood. The CDR3 contains 17 residues. V dropped 4 bases and J dropped 2 bases, with 15 bases sitting between them. Germline V gene data show CDR1 as SNHLY and CDR2 as FYNNEI. With respect to this clonotype: Its antigen is currently unknown.

Then a second PCR, running about 7 to 11 cycles, was carried out with a sample-barcoded 5' primer and a J-beta primer mix. TCRdb analysed the 5' RACE reads with MiXCR anew, one entry per CDR3 protein. Of some 1.4 million distinct CDR3 sequences listed, approximately 38% are singletons. Material: blood. The sequence was collected from a woman aged 18-29 years in good health. The chain uses TRBV2 and TRBJ1-6; D not resolved. In DNA, the CDR3 is TGTGCCAGCAGTGGATTTCGGGGAGGCACCTATAATTCACCCCTCCACTTT. Its protein product is CASSGFRGGTYNSPLHF.